The 20 T cell receptor beta chains listed next were all sequenced from one sample in a study of blood T cell repertoires in COVID-19. Generated by immunoSEQ multiplex PCR, the TCRdb table keeps only in-frame clones and is missing some. In the table there are about 220,000 clones, 75% to 90% of which are singletons. Sequenced input: peripheral blood. Receptors originate from a woman aged 80 or over with COVID-19, enrolled during active disease.

The chain is built from TRBV28 and TRBJ1-4, with 9 bases fitting TRBD1. The ends lost 6 bases at V and 5 bases at J; junction bases unmatched: 7. Germline V gives CDR1 MDHEN, CDR2 SYDVKM. This CDR3 is built from 15 residues. The CDR3 nucleotides are TGTGCCAGCAGATCCCTGGGGACAGGGAATGAAAAACTGTTTTTT. Its protein is CASRSLGTGNEKLFF.

The chain has TRBV28 and TRBJ1-1; no clear D. CDR1 MDHEN and CDR2 SYDVKM come from the germline V gene. V lost 5 bases, J lost 4 bases, and 17 bases lay in between. The CDR3 totals 15 residues. The CDR3 protein is CASSPESIRGTEAFF. The CDR3 DNA sequence: TGTGCCAGCAGTCCAGAGTCCATACGGGGCACTGAAGCTTTCTTT.

The V and J genes are TRBV13 and TRBJ2-1; D gene uncertain. Germline loops: CDR1 PRHDT, CDR2 FYEKMQ (reference sequence). The V end was cut by 4 bases, the J end by 8 bases, with 15 bases between. This CDR3 spans 14 amino acids. The DNA of the CDR3 is TGTGCCAGCAGCTCCGGGTCCAGAATGGATGAGCAGTTCTTC. This codes for CASSSGSRMDEQFF.

As regards this clone: The junction shows a germline mismatch at one end, possibly a read error. The rearrangement links TRBV7-7 to TRBJ1-1; maybe TRBD1 (5 bases). The CDR3 totals 13 residues. The V gene's germline CDR1 is SSHAT and CDR2 FNYEAQ (reference sequence). CDR3 loop: CASSSYQGTEAFF. The CDR3 nucleotides are TGTGCTAGCAGCTCCTACCAGGGTACTGAAGCTTTCTTT.

This clone has more than one count but fewer than ten. This same CDR3 is encoded by further DNA sequences in the sample. The V and J genes are TRBV4-2 and TRBJ1-3, with a possible D match to TRBD1 (6 bases). Trimming took off 2 bases at V and 0 bases at J, with 17 bases between the two ends. Per the germline V gene, CDR1 is LGHNA and CDR2 is YNFKEQ. CDR3 size: 18 residues. Here the CDR3 reads CASSQFFRGAISGNTIYF. CDR3 bases: TGTGCCAGCAGCCAATTTTTTCGGGGGGCGATCTCTGGAAACACCATATATTTT.

This chain connects TRBV18 to TRBJ1-1; 7 bases line up with TRBD1. Trimming cost V 7 bases and J 2 bases; bases outside gene matches: 7. The CDR3 sequence is 14 residues long. CDR1 KGHSH and CDR2 LQKENI come from the germline V gene. The CDR3 sequence: CASLRRGLNTEAFF. The CDR3 DNA sequence: TGTGCCAGCTTAAGGAGGGGGCTCAACACTGAAGCTTTCTTT.

The J gene is TRBJ2-3, the V gene TRBV28, with 14 bases matching TRBD2. This CDR3 comprises 19 residues. Germline V gene lookup returns CDR1 MDHEN and CDR2 SYDVKM. With 3 bases clipped from V and 1 base from J, the junction kept 9 bases outside the gene matches. The CDR3 DNA sequence: TGTGCCAGCAGTTTTCACCGGACTAGCGGGAGGTCGGGCACAGATACGCAGTATTTT. Its protein product is CASSFHRTSGRSGTDTQYF. Complete variable domain (other parts from reference TRBV28 and TRBJ2-3): DVKVTQSSRYLVKRTGEKVFLECVQDMDHENMFWYRQDPGLGLRLIYFSYDVKMKEKGDIPEGYSVSREKKERFSLILESASTNQTSMYLCASSFHRTSGRSGTDTQYFGPGTRLTVL.

The chain couples TRBV24-1 to TRBJ1-2; D uncertain. Germline V lookup: CDR1 KGHDR, CDR2 SFDVKD. The CDR3 has 12 amino acids. V shed 6 bases and J shed 4 bases, with 8 bases lying between them. CDR3 residues: CATSSTSYGYTF. For the CDR3, the DNA is TGTGCCACCAGTAGTACTTCCTATGGCTACACCTTC.

The chain is built from TRBV24-1 and TRBJ1-5, with D unresolved. V gave up 9 bases and J gave up 0 bases, with 8 bases separating them. There are 13 residues in the CDR3. Germline V gene lookup returns CDR1 KGHDR and CDR2 SFDVKD. The CDR3, as DNA: TGTGCCACCTCGCGGGATAGCAATCAGCCCCAGCATTTT. Translation: CATSRDSNQPQHF.

This clone has more than one count but fewer than ten. The chain uses TRBV7-9 and TRBJ2-5; D not certain. Trimming took off 2 bases at V and 10 bases at J, with 8 bases between the two ends. Germline V gene lookup returns CDR1 SEHNR and CDR2 FQNEAQ (reference sequence). CDR3 length: 11 amino acids. The CDR3 reads CASSLNQYQYF. CDR3 in DNA: TGTGCCAGCAGCTTAAACCAGTACCAGTACTTC.

This clone has just one count. The chain is built from TRBV30 and TRBJ2-3; 13 bases are a match to TRBD2. Germline assignment: CDR1 GTSNPN and CDR2 SVGIG (reference sequence). The length of the CDR3 is 16 residues. Trimming took 6 bases from V and 0 from J; bases not matched to a gene: 6. CDR3 region: CACPGLAGMSTDTQYF. In nucleotides, the CDR3 is TGTGCCTGCCCGGGACTAGCGGGAATGAGCACAGATACGCAGTATTTT.

This rearrangement joins TRBV7-2 to TRBJ2-1; D is undetermined. The CDR3 loop spans 15 amino acids. CDR1 is SGHTA, CDR2 FQGNSA, per germline. The V end lost 4 bases, the J end lost 0 bases, and 10 bases lay between the germline ends. CDR3 sequence reads: CASSYPLPSYNEQFF. Written as DNA, the CDR3 is TGTGCCAGCAGCTACCCTCTACCCTCCTACAATGAGCAGTTCTTC.

This clone was seen a single time. V and J are TRBV6-6 and TRBJ2-1; 8 bases are a match to TRBD2. Per the germline V gene, CDR1 is MNHNY and CDR2 is SVGAGI (reference sequence). The J segment lost 5 bases and the V segment lost 5 bases, leaving 11 bases of the junction unmatched. The CDR3 extends over 16 amino acids. The CDR3 nucleotides read TGTGCCAGCAGTCCGGCCGCTAGCGGGCGCGACAATGAGCAGTTCTTC. This gives the protein CASSPAASGRDNEQFF.

The chain employs TRBV29-1 and TRBJ2-1, with D uncertain. The CDR3 covers 14 residues. V was pared by 7 bases and J by 0 bases, with 13 bases between. The germline V gene has CDR1 SQVTM and CDR2 ANQGSEA. CDR3 in DNA: TGCAGCGGAAACTCCCCCACCTCCTACAATGAGCAGTTCTTC. Its protein is CSGNSPTSYNEQFF.

The J gene is TRBJ1-2, the V gene TRBV27; 9 nucleotides line up with TRBD1. The CDR3 sequence is 15 residues long. The V and J ends lost 6 bases and 4 bases, in that order; junction bases with no gene match: 9. Germline lookup yields CDR1 MNHEY and CDR2 SMNVEV (reference sequence). CDR3 bases: TGTGCCAGCAGGGGGACAGGGAGGATCCTCTATGGCTACACCTTC. Translated: CASRGTGRILYGYTF.

This clone was counted between two and nine times. The genes are TRBV5-1 and TRBJ1-2; D is undetermined. The CDR3 length is 14 residues. V gave up 0 bases and J gave up 8 bases, with 14 bases separating them. The germline V gene encodes CDR1 SGHRS and CDR2 YFSETQ. CDR3 coding DNA: TGCGCCAGCAGCTTGGCCGGTAAGGTGGAGGGCTACACCTTC. This encodes CASSLAGKVEGYTF.

This chain uses TRBV6-5 with TRBJ2-3, with 11 bases that match TRBD2. Trimming at V came to 4 bases and at J to 2 bases, leaving 5 bases not matched to a gene. Germline V lookup: CDR1 MNHEY, CDR2 SVGAGI. This CDR3 has 16 residues. This chain's CDR3 is CASSWASGGTTDTQYF. The CDR3 coding sequence is TGTGCCAGCAGTTGGGCTAGCGGGGGGACCACAGATACGCAGTATTTT.

In its sample, this clone was seen once. The V gene is TRBV29-1, the J gene TRBJ1-6, with 9 bases identical to TRBD1. With 6 bases clipped from V and 7 bases from J, the junction kept 4 bases outside the gene matches. This CDR3 contains 13 residues. CDR1 SQVTM and CDR2 ANQGSEA come from the germline V gene. The CDR3 reads CSVPDRGNSPLHF. The CDR3 DNA reads TGCAGCGTCCCTGACAGGGGGAATTCACCCCTCCACTTT.

This sequence joins TRBV3-1 (or the pseudogene TRBV3-2) and TRBJ1-2, with 7 positions matching TRBD1. Germline lookup yields CDR1 LGHDT and CDR2 YNNKEL (reference sequence). CDR3 length equals 15 residues. The J segment lost 4 bases and the V segment lost 1 base, leaving 6 bases of the junction unmatched. The DNA of the CDR3 is TGTGCCAGCAGCCAAGCGCTGACAGGGATCTATGGCTACACCTTC. It translates to CASSQALTGIYGYTF.

The chain has TRBV7-9 and TRBJ2-5, with TRBD2 identical over 11 bases. The CDR3 has 15 residues. V shed 4 bases and J 5 bases; nucleotides not matched to a gene: 6. Germline assignment: CDR1 SEHNR and CDR2 FQNEAQ (reference sequence). CDR3 protein: CASSYGTSGRETQYF. For the CDR3, the DNA is TGTGCCAGCAGCTATGGGACTAGCGGAAGGGAGACCCAGTACTTC. The full variable domain, with the rest looked up from reference TRBV7-9 and TRBJ2-5, is DTGVSQNPRHKITKRGQNVTFRCDPISEHNRLYWYRQTLGQGPEFLTYFQNEAQLEKSRLLSDRFSAERPKGSFSTLEIQRTEQGDSAMYLCASSYGTSGRETQYFGPGTRLLVL.